The 10 T cell receptor beta chains below all came from one sample that was sequenced in a study of T cell responses to AZD1222 COVID-19 vaccine (dated by TCRdb to about 2021). Library generation was performed with the immunoSEQ multiplex PCR assay. Held by TCRdb, this immuneACCESS table contains in-frame sequences only and omits some clones. Under half of the omission traces to an unresolved V gene where checked; the cause of the rest is unknown. This sample has about 100,000 clones in its table, and around 90% of those were observed once. The top ten constitute over 1.5% of the sample. In light of the paper, this sample's time point label describes: baseline before first vaccination. Here the sequenced sample was peripheral blood, taken on day 0 of AZD1222 vaccination. These TCRs come from an adult in good health.

The chain links TRBV7-3 to TRBJ2-7, with D possibly matching TRBD2 (5 bases). Germline V lookup: CDR1 SGHTA, CDR2 FQGTGA. V lost 5 bases and J 6 bases, leaving 23 bases between the germline ends. This CDR3 region has 16 residues. The CDR3 coding sequence is TGTGCCAGCAGCCCAACGGGGATGGAACCCATGGGCGAGCAGTACTTC. Translated, it gives CASSPTGMEPMGEQYF. Full variable domain (outside the CDR3, taken from reference TRBV7-3 and TRBJ2-7): GAGVSQTPSNKVTEKGKYVELRCDPISGHTALYWYRQSLGQGPEFLIYFQGTGAADDSGLPNDRFFAVRPEGSVSTLKIQRTERGDSAVYLCASSPTGMEPMGEQYFGPGTRLTVT.

The chain has TRBV6-6 and TRBJ1-1, with D perhaps TRBD1 (5 bases). This CDR3 spans 14 amino acids. Germline V CDR1 and CDR2: MNHNY, SVGAGI (reference sequence). V lost 6 bases, J lost 0 bases, and 11 bases lay in between. CDR3 amino acids: CASRRQPLNTEAFF. The CDR3 DNA reads TGTGCCAGCAGAAGACAGCCTCTGAACACTGAAGCTTTCTTT.

The chain carries TRBV6-4 and TRBJ2-3, with 10 bases lining up with TRBD2. There are 15 residues in the CDR3. Germline V lookup: CDR1 MRHNA, CDR2 SNTAGT. V lost 0 bases, J lost 4 bases, and 1 base stayed unmatched. The chain's CDR3 is CASSDSSGRADTQYF. CDR3 DNA: TGTGCCAGCAGTGACTCAAGCGGGAGGGCAGATACGCAGTATTTT.

The V call is TRBV3-1 (or the pseudogene TRBV3-2), the J call TRBJ1-3; no definite D call. The CDR3 runs 13 residues. CDR1 and CDR2 (germline): LGHDT, YNNKEL (reference sequence). V lost 3 bases, J lost 0 bases, and 3 bases lay in between. In DNA, the CDR3 is TGTGCCAGCAGCCAGAACTCTGGAAACACCATATATTTT. Its protein is CASSQNSGNTIYF.

The rearrangement uses TRBV28 and TRBJ2-5; weak D call: TRBD1 (5 bases). In germline, CDR1 is MDHEN, CDR2 SYDVKM. This CDR3 has 12 residues. V was clipped by 6 bases and J by 5 bases, with 10 bases between them. CDR3 residues: CASRQGLETQYF. CDR3 sequence (DNA): TGTGCCAGCAGGCAGGGTTTGGAGACCCAGTACTTC.

This chain joins TRBV5-4 and TRBJ2-7; D is ambiguous. Between the trimmed V and J ends, which lost 4 bases and 1 base, there was a span of 9 bases. Germline-derived CDR1 and CDR2 are SGHNT and YYREEE (reference sequence). The CDR3 has 13 amino acids. The CDR3 bases are TGTGCCAGCAGCCGAGCACTTTCCTACGAGCAGTACTTC. It codes for CASSRALSYEQYF.

This clone was detected a few times. The V gene is TRBV5-5, the J gene TRBJ1-6; TRBD1 matches 9 bases. Germline V CDR1 and CDR2: SGHKS, YYEKEE (reference sequence). This CDR3 is 17 amino acids long. With V trimmed by 4 bases and J by 4 bases, 9 bases remained unmatched. The DNA of the CDR3 is TGTGCCAGCAGCGACACGGGACAGGGCGTATATAATTCACCCCTCCACTTT. Protein product: CASSDTGQGVYNSPLHF.

The chain recombines TRBV9 with TRBJ2-7; D not resolved. V lost 3 bases and J 3 bases, leaving 7 bases between the germline ends. Germline-derived CDR1 and CDR2 are SGDLS and YYNGEE. The length of the CDR3 is 12 residues. CDR3 DNA: TGTGCCAGCAGCGGAAATCTCTACGAGCAGTACTTC. Residues: CASSGNLYEQYF.

The chain combines TRBV4-2 with TRBJ1-1; D not resolved. The CDR3 contains 12 residues. Germline-derived CDR1 and CDR2 are LGHNA and YNFKEQ. The ends were cut back, 8 bases at V and 3 bases at J, with 10 bases in the middle. CDR3 amino acids: CASGRLDTEAFF. The CDR3 bases are TGTGCCAGCGGGAGATTGGACACTGAAGCTTTCTTT.

The chain links TRBV7-9 to TRBJ2-3, with D possibly being TRBD2 (5 bases). Germline loops: CDR1 SEHNR, CDR2 FQNEAQ (reference sequence). V was shortened by 1 base and J by 1 base, with 6 bases between the two germline ends. The CDR3 is made up of 14 amino acids. The CDR3 DNA is TGTGCCAGCAGCTTAGTGAGGGGCACAGATACGCAGTATTTT. Protein product: CASSLVRGTDTQYF.